A single sample gave rise to the 32 T cell receptor beta chains below, sequenced in a study of T-cell memory formation after mild COVID-19 (dated by TCRdb to the early 2020s). The protocol used for the library was 5' RACE. The sample was run on an Illumina NovaSeq 6000. The public reads were quality trimmed at Q25 with fastp and then assembled into clones with MiXCR by TCRdb, keeping productive beta chains. A single entry per CDR3 protein holds the most common genes and DNA from its merged rows. The sample table lists 110,000 or so distinct CDR3 sequences, 20% to 25% of them with a count of one. 41% of the sample comes from the top ten. The sample was PBMCs or a T cell subset sorted from them (not recorded which). These receptors came from a man younger than 35 who had mild COVID-19 (a few samples of this study predate the infection). The sample titles of this study are shuffled in the database, so cell type and time point are left out; the donor was told from shared clones.

Turning to this clonotype: A read error may explain this, as a much larger clone is one base away. V usage is TRBV12-3 or TRBV12-4 and J usage is TRBJ2-7, with D possibly being TRBD2 (5 bases). V shed 5 bases and J shed 4 bases, with 15 bases lying between them. This CDR3 has 14 residues. The CDR3 is CASSAGKGLYEQYF. The DNA for the CDR3 is TGTGCCAGCAGTGCCGGGAAAGGGCTTTACGAGCAGTACTTC.

V and J are TRBV15 and TRBJ2-7; D may be TRBD2 (5 bases). Trimming stripped 0 bases from V and 7 bases from J, with 10 bases between. This CDR3 spans 13 amino acids. Per the germline V gene, CDR1 is LNHNV and CDR2 is YYDKDF (reference sequence). CDR3 sequence: CATSRERVEEQYV. As DNA, the CDR3 is TGTGCCACCAGCAGAGAGAGGGTAGAAGAGCAGTACGTC.

The gene calls are TRBV12-3 or TRBV12-4 and TRBJ1-5; tentative D call: TRBD1 (6 bases). There are 15 residues in the CDR3. Deletions cut 2 bases from V and 5 bases from J, with 13 bases between. CDR3 bases: TGTGCCAGCAGTTTAATAGGGGGTAGGGATCAGCCCCAGCATTTT. Encoded protein: CASSLIGGRDQPQHF.

CDR3 protein: CASSQGQGNTEAFF. The CDR3, as DNA: TGCGCCAGCAGCCAAGGGCAGGGGAACACTGAAGCTTTCTTT. The chain joins TRBV4-1 to TRBJ1-1, with D possibly being TRBD1 (5 bases). The CDR3 spans 14 residues. Germline loops: CDR1 MGHRA, CDR2 YSYEKL. With 1 base removed from V and 1 base from J, the gap between germline ends came to 7 bases.

The J gene is TRBJ1-5, the V gene TRBV6-5; D is unclear. The CDR3 covers 19 residues. V was shortened by 2 bases and J by 0 bases, with 20 bases between the two germline ends. Germline assignment: CDR1 MNHEY and CDR2 SVGAGI. The CDR3 nucleotides read TGTGCCAGCAGTTACATCAGGTTGAAATTGAGGATTAGCAATCAGCCCCAGCATTTT. This encodes CASSYIRLKLRISNQPQHF.

This clonotype has just a few counts. J is TRBJ2-1 and V is TRBV20-1; D perhaps matches TRBD2 (5 bases). Trimming removed 4 bases from V and 2 bases from J, with 15 bases in between. The V gene's germline CDR1 is DFQATT and CDR2 SNEGSKA (reference sequence). This CDR3 has 15 residues. Written as DNA, the CDR3 is TGCAGTGCTACGAACGGACTGTCAGCCTACAATGAGCAGTTCTTC. Its protein is CSATNGLSAYNEQFF.

In this sample, this clonotype turned up a few times. The V call is TRBV7-6, the J call TRBJ2-1; 7 nucleotides agree with TRBD2. V gave up 7 bases and J gave up 4 bases; unmatched junction bases: 13. Germline lookup yields CDR1 SGHVS and CDR2 FNYEAQ. This CDR3 comprises 16 residues. CDR3 residues: CASTASGAGTYNEQFF. The CDR3, as DNA: TGTGCCAGCACCGCCTCTGGAGCGGGGACTTACAATGAGCAGTTCTTC.

The J gene is TRBJ1-1, the V gene TRBV7-2; D not resolved. The CDR3 extends over 14 amino acids. The germline V gene encodes CDR1 SGHTA and CDR2 FQGNSA. Deletions cut 2 bases from V and 1 base from J, with 8 bases between. Written as DNA, the CDR3 is TGTGCCAGCAGCTTACGAAGTCAGAACACTGAAGCTTTCTTT. Its protein is CASSLRSQNTEAFF.

The rearrangement uses TRBV27 and TRBJ2-5; a possible D gene is TRBD1 (6 bases). The CDR3 consists of 14 residues. Germline V gene data show CDR1 as MNHEY and CDR2 as SMNVEV (reference sequence). V was cut by 2 bases and J by 2 bases, with 9 bases left in between. The CDR3 bases are TGTGCCAGCAGTTTACAGGGGTCACAAGAGACCCAGTACTTC. Protein product: CASSLQGSQETQYF.

This clonotype was seen a handful of times. The gene calls are TRBV28 and TRBJ1-2; D is possibly TRBD1 (5 bases). Germline lookup yields CDR1 MDHEN and CDR2 SYDVKM. The CDR3 is made up of 12 amino acids. V lost 7 bases and J 6 bases, leaving 12 bases between the germline ends. For the CDR3, the DNA is TGTGCCAGCACCCGGGGCTCAAATGGCTACACCTTC. Its protein product is CASTRGSNGYTF.

This clonotype was counted between two and nine times. V usage is TRBV3-1 and J usage is TRBJ2-3; perhaps TRBD2 as D (5 bases). Germline assignment: CDR1 LGHDT and CDR2 YNNKEL (reference sequence). The CDR3 is 15 residues long. V shed 4 bases and J shed 4 bases, with 15 bases lying between them. This CDR3 reads CASSPSFAAADTQYF. The CDR3 region has the DNA TGTGCCAGCAGCCCTAGCTTTGCCGCGGCAGATACGCAGTATTTT.

This chain joins TRBV27 and TRBJ1-6; possibly TRBD1 for D (5 bases). Looked up from germline, CDR1 is MNHEY and CDR2 is SMNVEV (reference sequence). The CDR3 is made up of 14 amino acids. With 2 bases removed from V and 13 bases from J, the gap between germline ends came to 15 bases. CDR3 residues: CASSLPGAGRPLHF. As DNA, the CDR3 is TGTGCCAGCAGTTTACCCGGGGCGGGCCGGCCCCTCCACTTT.

This clonotype turned up a few times. This chain links TRBV7-6 with TRBJ2-1; TRBD2 matches at 8 bases. CDR1 and CDR2 (germline): SGHVS, FNYEAQ. This CDR3 has 14 amino acids. Losses at the gene ends were 5 bases for V and 5 bases for J; bases not matched to a gene: 5. The CDR3 region is CASSPRGGNNEQFF. CDR3 in DNA: TGTGCCAGCAGCCCCCGGGGGGGGAACAATGAGCAGTTCTTC.

This clonotype was seen only a few times. V and J are TRBV12-3 or TRBV12-4 and TRBJ2-3, with 7 bases fitting TRBD2. The CDR3 loop spans 16 amino acids. The V gene end was trimmed by 7 bases and the J gene end by 2 bases; junction bases not matched to a gene: 12. The CDR3 DNA is TGTGCCAGCACCCCACCCCGGGGGGAACCCACAGATACGCAGTATTTT. The encoded protein is CASTPPRGEPTDTQYF.

This clonotype was seen only a few times. The CDR3 nucleotides read TGTGCCAGCAGCTTAAGACAGACAAACACTGAAGCTTTCTTT. It yields the protein CASSLRQTNTEAFF. The chain is built from TRBV11-1 and TRBJ1-1, with TRBD1 as a possible D gene (5 bases). There are 14 residues in the CDR3. Looked up from germline, CDR1 is SGHAT and CDR2 is FQDESV (reference sequence). Trimming cost V 2 bases and J 2 bases, with 9 bases left between them.

The chain is built from TRBV7-6 and TRBJ2-5, with 11 nucleotides matching TRBD2. Germline loops: CDR1 SGHVS, CDR2 FNYEAQ. CDR3 length: 14 amino acids. Germline trimming cut 5 bases from V and 3 bases from J; bases unmatched to any gene: 2. The CDR3, as DNA: TGTGCCAGCAGCCGACTAGCGGGAAAAGAGACCCAGTACTTC. Its translation is CASSRLAGKETQYF. Combining the CDR3 with reference TRBV7-6 and TRBJ2-5 gives the whole variable domain GAGVSQSPRYKVTKRGQDVALRCDPISGHVSLYWYRQALGQGPEFLTYFNYEAQQDKSGLPNDRFSAERPEGSISTLTIQRTEQRDSAMYRCASSRLAGKETQYFGPGTRLLVL.

V usage is TRBV4-1 and J usage is TRBJ1-6; the D is unclear. The germline CDR1 and CDR2 sequences are MGHRA and YSYEKL. V was shortened by 4 bases and J by 7 bases, with 8 bases between the two germline ends. The CDR3 is made up of 13 amino acids. DNA for the CDR3: TGCGCCAGCAGCCCAAGGGAGAATTCACCCCTCCACTTT. This gives the protein CASSPRENSPLHF.

This chain links TRBV18 with TRBJ1-6; 7 bases align to TRBD1. With V trimmed by 1 base and J by 3 bases, 3 bases remained unmatched. CDR1 KGHSH and CDR2 LQKENI come from the germline V gene. The CDR3 spans 16 residues. The CDR3: CASSPRTGDYNSPLHF. CDR3 DNA sequence: TGTGCCAGCTCACCACGAACAGGGGACTATAATTCACCCCTCCACTTT.

This clonotype has more than one count but fewer than ten. The chain is built from TRBV10-3 and TRBJ1-4; D is possibly TRBD1 (6 bases). Germline values: CDR1 ENHRY, CDR2 SYGVKD. Deletions cut 0 bases from V and 7 bases from J, with 12 bases between. The CDR3 extends over 15 amino acids. The CDR3: CAISESLGAIEKLFF. The CDR3 DNA sequence: TGTGCCATCAGTGAGTCGCTGGGGGCAATTGAAAAACTGTTTTTT.

The chain links TRBV5-5 to TRBJ2-7, with 10 bases aligning to TRBD1. The V gene's germline CDR1 is SGHKS and CDR2 YYEKEE (reference sequence). The CDR3 contains 14 residues. The junction had 2 bases not matched to a gene; V was cut back by 2 bases and J by 3 bases. CDR3 sequence: CASSFGTGVYEQYF. CDR3 in DNA: TGTGCCAGCAGCTTCGGGACAGGGGTCTACGAGCAGTACTTC.

This clonotype was observed at least ten times. This chain connects TRBV7-6 to TRBJ2-2, with D possibly matching TRBD1 (5 bases). CDR1 is SGHVS, CDR2 FNYEAQ, per germline. Trimming stripped 4 bases from V and 0 bases from J, with 12 bases between. This CDR3 has 16 residues. The CDR3 DNA is TGTGCCAGCAGCTCAGATCCCAGGGCGAACACCGGGGAGCTGTTTTTT. This encodes CASSSDPRANTGELFF.

V and J are TRBV7-2 and TRBJ1-2; D unresolved. This CDR3 is 14 amino acids long. Trimming took off 1 base at V and 5 bases at J, with 11 bases between the two ends. Germline V CDR1 and CDR2: SGHTA, FQGNSA. The CDR3 DNA sequence: TGTGCCAGCAGCTTAGTTAATCCAGTGTATGGCTACACCTTC. It translates to CASSLVNPVYGYTF.

This clonotype was detected only a few times. The rearrangement links TRBV9 to TRBJ1-1; 11 bases match TRBD1. CDR3 size: 15 residues. The germline gives CDR1 SGDLS, CDR2 YYNGEE. Trimming cost V 4 bases and J 4 bases; bases outside gene matches: 6. CDR3 nucleotides: TGTGCCAGCAGCCCCGGGACAGGGGGATTCACTGAAGCTTTCTTT. Encoded protein: CASSPGTGGFTEAFF.

This clonotype was seen ten or more times. The chain links TRBV4-3 to TRBJ2-1, with 7 bases that match TRBD2. The CDR3 covers 15 residues. J lost 8 bases, V lost 4 bases, and 11 bases had no gene match. Germline CDR1 and CDR2: LGHNA and YSLEER. CDR3 residues: CASSPGGPEPHEQFF. The DNA for the CDR3 is TGCGCCAGCAGCCCGGGGGGACCCGAGCCCCATGAGCAGTTCTTC.

V is TRBV4-1 and J is TRBJ2-7; no clear D gene. The V gene's germline CDR1 is MGHRA and CDR2 YSYEKL. The CDR3 extends over 15 amino acids. Deletions cut 0 bases from V and 0 bases from J, with 9 bases between. Here the CDR3 DNA reads TGCGCCAGCAGCCAAGAAGTACAGAACTCCTACGAGCAGTACGTC. As protein: CASSQEVQNSYEQYV.

This clonotype has more than one count but fewer than ten. The chain carries TRBV7-3 and TRBJ2-1; TRBD2 might be the D (5 bases). The CDR3 contains 14 residues. The germline V and J ends were trimmed by 3 bases and 5 bases, with 11 bases remaining between them. Germline V lookup: CDR1 SGHTA, CDR2 FQGTGA. Here the CDR3 DNA reads TGTGCCAGCAGCTTCCGGGAAAGGGACAATGAGCAGTTCTTC. It yields the protein CASSFRERDNEQFF.

A few counts support this clonotype. As DNA, the CDR3 is TGTGCCATCAGTGAGGAATCATACGAGCAGTACGTC. Translated, it gives CAISEESYEQYV. The chain has TRBV10-3 and TRBJ2-7; D gene ambiguous. V lost 2 bases and J lost 4, with 6 bases in between. Germline V lookup: CDR1 ENHRY, CDR2 SYGVKD. This CDR3 has 12 residues.

This chain connects TRBV4-1 to TRBJ2-1; D not certain. Trimming shortened V by 4 bases and J by 2 bases, and 9 bases separated the two germline ends. This CDR3 contains 14 residues. Germline V gene lookup returns CDR1 MGHRA and CDR2 YSYEKL. CDR3 DNA: TGCGCCAGCAGCCCTGACGGGCCCTACAATGAGCAGTTCTTC. Its translation: CASSPDGPYNEQFF.

This clonotype showed up just a few times. The V gene is TRBV27, the J gene TRBJ2-1; 9 bases fit TRBD2. CDR3 size: 14 residues. The ends lost 6 bases at V and 7 bases at J; junction bases unmatched: 7. The germline gives CDR1 MNHEY, CDR2 SMNVEV (reference sequence). CDR3 DNA: TGTGCCAGCAGCCGCGGGGGGGCATTGAATGAGCAGTTCTTC. Protein product: CASSRGGALNEQFF.

The V gene is TRBV20-1, the J gene TRBJ2-7; 14 nucleotides match TRBD2. The length of the CDR3 is 14 residues. Germline lookup yields CDR1 DFQATT and CDR2 SNEGSKA (reference sequence). Germline trimming cut 5 bases from V and 11 bases from J; bases unmatched to any gene: 11. CDR3 in DNA: TGCAGTGCTTCGAGCACGGGACTAGCGGGGGAGAAGTACTTC. Amino acids: CSASSTGLAGEKYF.

The chain combines TRBV29-1 with TRBJ1-2; TRBD1 aligns across 7 bases. CDR1 SQVTM and CDR2 ANQGSEA come from the germline V gene. Losses at the gene ends were 7 bases for V and 4 bases for J; bases not matched to a gene: 6. This CDR3 contains 12 residues. The CDR3 sequence: CSARQGVYGYTF. The DNA for the CDR3 is TGCAGCGCAAGACAGGGCGTCTATGGCTACACCTTC.

V is TRBV6-6 and J is TRBJ2-4; 7 bases are a match to TRBD1. The CDR3 covers 16 residues. Germline V CDR1 and CDR2: MNHNY, SVGAGI (reference sequence). Unmatched junction bases numbered 4, after V lost 2 bases and J lost 0 bases. The CDR3 DNA reads as TGTGCCAGCAGTTACCCAGGGGGTCTAGCCAAAAACATTCAGTACTTC. It yields the protein CASSYPGGLAKNIQYF.